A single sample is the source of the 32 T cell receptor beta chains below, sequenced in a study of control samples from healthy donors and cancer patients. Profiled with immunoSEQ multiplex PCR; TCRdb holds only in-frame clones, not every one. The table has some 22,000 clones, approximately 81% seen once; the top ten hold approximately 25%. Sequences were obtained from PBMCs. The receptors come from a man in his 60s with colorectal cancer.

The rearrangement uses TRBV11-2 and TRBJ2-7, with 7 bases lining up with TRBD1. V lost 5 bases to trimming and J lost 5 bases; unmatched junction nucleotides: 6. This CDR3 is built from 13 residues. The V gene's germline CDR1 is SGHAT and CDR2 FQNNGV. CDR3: CASSQTGFNEQYF. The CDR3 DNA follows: TGTGCCAGCAGCCAGACAGGGTTCAACGAGCAGTACTTC.

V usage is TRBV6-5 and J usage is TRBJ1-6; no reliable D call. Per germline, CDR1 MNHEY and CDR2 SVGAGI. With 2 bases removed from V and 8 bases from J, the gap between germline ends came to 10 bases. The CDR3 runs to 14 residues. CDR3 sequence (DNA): TGTGCCAGCAGTTACAACCGAAGGGATTCACCCCTCCACTTT. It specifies CASSYNRRDSPLHF.

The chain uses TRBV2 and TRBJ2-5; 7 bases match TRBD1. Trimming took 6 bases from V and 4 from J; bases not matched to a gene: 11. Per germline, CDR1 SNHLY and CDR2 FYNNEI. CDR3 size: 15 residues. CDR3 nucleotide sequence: TGTGCCAGCAGGGCTCAGACAGGGAGATTAGAGACCCAGTACTTC. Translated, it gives CASRAQTGRLETQYF.

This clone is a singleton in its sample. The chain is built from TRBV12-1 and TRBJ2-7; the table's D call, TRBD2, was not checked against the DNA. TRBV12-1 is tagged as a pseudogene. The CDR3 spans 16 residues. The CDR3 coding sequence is TGTGCCAGCAGCTTGAGTCGGACTAGGCCTTCCTACGAGCAGTACGTC. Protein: CASSLSRTRPSYEQYV.

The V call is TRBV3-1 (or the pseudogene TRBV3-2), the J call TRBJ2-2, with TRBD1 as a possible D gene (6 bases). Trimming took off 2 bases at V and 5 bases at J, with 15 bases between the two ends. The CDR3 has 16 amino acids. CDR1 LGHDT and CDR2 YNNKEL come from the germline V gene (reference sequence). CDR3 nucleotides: TGTGCCAGCAGCCAACGAGCCAGGGGAGCAACCGGGGAGCTGTTTTTT. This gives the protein CASSQRARGATGELFF.

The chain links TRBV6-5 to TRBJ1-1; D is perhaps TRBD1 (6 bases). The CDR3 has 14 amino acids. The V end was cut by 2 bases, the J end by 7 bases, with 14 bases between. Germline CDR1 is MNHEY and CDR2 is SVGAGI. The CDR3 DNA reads TGTGCCAGCAGTTACCGCGAAACAGGGTTTGAAGCTTTCTTT. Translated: CASSYRETGFEAFF.

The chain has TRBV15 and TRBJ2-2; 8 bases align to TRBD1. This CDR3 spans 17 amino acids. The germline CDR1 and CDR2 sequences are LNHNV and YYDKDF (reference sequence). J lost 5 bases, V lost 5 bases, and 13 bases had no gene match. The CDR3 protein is CATSPGAGGGRTGELFF. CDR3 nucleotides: TGTGCCACCAGCCCTGGGGCAGGGGGCGGACGAACCGGGGAGCTGTTTTTT.

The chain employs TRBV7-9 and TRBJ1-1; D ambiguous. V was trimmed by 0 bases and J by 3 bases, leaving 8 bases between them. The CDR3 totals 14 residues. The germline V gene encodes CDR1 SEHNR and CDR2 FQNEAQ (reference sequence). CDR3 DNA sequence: TGTGCCAGCAGCTTAGCGTCGGGAGACACTGAAGCTTTCTTT. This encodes CASSLASGDTEAFF. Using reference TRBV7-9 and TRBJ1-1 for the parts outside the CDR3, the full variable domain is DTGVSQNPRHKITKRGQNVTFRCDPISEHNRLYWYRQTLGQGPEFLTYFQNEAQLEKSRLLSDRFSAERPKGSFSTLEIQRTEQGDSAMYLCASSLASGDTEAFFGQGTRLTVV.

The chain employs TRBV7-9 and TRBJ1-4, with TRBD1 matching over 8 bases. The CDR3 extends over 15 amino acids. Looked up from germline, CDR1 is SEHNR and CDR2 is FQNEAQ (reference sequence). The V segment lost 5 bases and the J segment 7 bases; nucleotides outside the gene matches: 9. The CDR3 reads CASSLSQGAGEKLFF. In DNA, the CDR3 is TGTGCCAGCAGCCTAAGCCAGGGGGCGGGTGAAAAACTGTTTTTT.

In DNA form, the CDR3 reads TGTGCCTGGATATTAAACAGGGGGCCCACAGATACGCAGTATTTT. This sequence encodes CAWILNRGPTDTQYF. The chain links TRBV30 to TRBJ2-3; TRBD1 matches at 9 bases. Germline V gives CDR1 GTSNPN, CDR2 SVGIG (reference sequence). V shed 4 bases, J shed 2 bases, and the junction held 7 bases outside the gene matches. CDR3 length equals 15 residues.

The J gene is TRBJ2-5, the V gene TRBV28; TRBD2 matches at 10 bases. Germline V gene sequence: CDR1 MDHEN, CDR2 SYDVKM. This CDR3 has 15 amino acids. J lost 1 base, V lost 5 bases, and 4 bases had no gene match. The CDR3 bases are TGTGCCAGCAGTCGACGACTAGCGGGCCAAGAGACCCAGTACTTC. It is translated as CASSRRLAGQETQYF.

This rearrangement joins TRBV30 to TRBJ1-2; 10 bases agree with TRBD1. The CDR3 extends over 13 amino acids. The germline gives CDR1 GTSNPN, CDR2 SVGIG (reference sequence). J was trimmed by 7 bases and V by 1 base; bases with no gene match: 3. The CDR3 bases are TGTGCCTGGAGTGCGGGGACAGGGGTTGGCTACACCTTC. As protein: CAWSAGTGVGYTF.

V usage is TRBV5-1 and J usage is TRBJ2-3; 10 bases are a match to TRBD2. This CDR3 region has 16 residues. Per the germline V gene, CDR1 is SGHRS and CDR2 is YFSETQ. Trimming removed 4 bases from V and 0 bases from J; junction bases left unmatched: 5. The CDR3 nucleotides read TGCGCCAGCAGCGTATGGACTAGCGGAAGCACAGATACGCAGTATTTT. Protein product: CASSVWTSGSTDTQYF. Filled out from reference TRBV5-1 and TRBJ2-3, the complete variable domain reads KAGVTQTPRYLIKTRGQQVTLSCSPISGHRSVSWYQQTPGQGLQFLFEYFSETQRNKGNFPGRFSGRQFSNSRSEMNVSTLELGDSALYLCASSVWTSGSTDTQYFGPGTRLTVL.

CDR3 in amino acids: CASSRPRDRKGSGGLFF. CDR3 sequence (DNA): TGTGCCAGCAGCCGTCCTCGGGACAGGAAGGGGTCGGGAGGGCTGTTTTTT. This chain connects TRBV11-2 to TRBJ2-2; possible D gene TRBD1, 8 bases. Between the trimmed V and J ends, which lost 5 bases and 13 bases, there was a span of 29 bases. The CDR3 sequence is 17 residues long. Germline V gene lookup returns CDR1 SGHAT and CDR2 FQNNGV.

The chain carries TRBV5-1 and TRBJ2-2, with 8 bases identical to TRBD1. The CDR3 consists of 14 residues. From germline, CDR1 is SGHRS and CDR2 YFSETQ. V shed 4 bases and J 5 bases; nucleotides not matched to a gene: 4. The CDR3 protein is CASSDRGGTGELFF. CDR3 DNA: TGCGCCAGCAGCGACAGGGGCGGGACCGGGGAGCTGTTTTTT.

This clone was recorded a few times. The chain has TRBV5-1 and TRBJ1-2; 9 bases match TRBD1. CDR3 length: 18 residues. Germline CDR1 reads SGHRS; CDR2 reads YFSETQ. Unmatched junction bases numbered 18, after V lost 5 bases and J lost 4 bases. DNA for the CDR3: TGCGCCAGCAGTCCATCGGGGACAGGGTTCAAGACCTCCTATGGCTACACCTTC. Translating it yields CASSPSGTGFKTSYGYTF.

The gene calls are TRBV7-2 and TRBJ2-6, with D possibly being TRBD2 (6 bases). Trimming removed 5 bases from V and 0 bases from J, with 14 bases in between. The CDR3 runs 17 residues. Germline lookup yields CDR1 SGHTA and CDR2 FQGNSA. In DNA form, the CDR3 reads TGTGCCAGCAGCCCCCAAGCGGGCGTCTCTGGGGCCAACGTCCTGACTTTC. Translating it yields CASSPQAGVSGANVLTF.

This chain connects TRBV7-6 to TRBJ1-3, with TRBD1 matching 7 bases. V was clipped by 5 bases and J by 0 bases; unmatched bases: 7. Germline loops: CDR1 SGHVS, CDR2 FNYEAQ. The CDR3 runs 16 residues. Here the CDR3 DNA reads TGTGCCAGCAGCCCAGTAGGGGGCAGCTCTGGAAACACCATATATTTT. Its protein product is CASSPVGGSSGNTIYF.

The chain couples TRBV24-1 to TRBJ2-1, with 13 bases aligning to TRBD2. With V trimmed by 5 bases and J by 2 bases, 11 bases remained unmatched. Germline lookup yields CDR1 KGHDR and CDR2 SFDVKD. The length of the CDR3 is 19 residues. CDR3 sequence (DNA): TGTGCCACCAGTGGTTCAACGGGACTAGCGGGGCACCCCTACAATGAGCAGTTCTTC. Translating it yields CATSGSTGLAGHPYNEQFF.

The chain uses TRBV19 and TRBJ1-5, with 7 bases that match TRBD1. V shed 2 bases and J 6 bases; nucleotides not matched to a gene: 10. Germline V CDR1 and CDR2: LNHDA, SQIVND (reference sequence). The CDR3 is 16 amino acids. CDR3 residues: CASSISGRGIGQPQHF. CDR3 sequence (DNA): TGTGCCAGTAGTATATCGGGCAGGGGGATAGGTCAGCCCCAGCATTTT.

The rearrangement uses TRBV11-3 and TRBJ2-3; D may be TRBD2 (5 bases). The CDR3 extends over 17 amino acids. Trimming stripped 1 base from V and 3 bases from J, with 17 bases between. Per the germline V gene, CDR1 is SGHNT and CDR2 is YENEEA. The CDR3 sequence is CASSLGEGFRSTDTQYF. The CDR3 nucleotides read TGTGCCAGCAGCTTAGGAGAGGGATTTAGATCTACAGATACGCAGTATTTT.

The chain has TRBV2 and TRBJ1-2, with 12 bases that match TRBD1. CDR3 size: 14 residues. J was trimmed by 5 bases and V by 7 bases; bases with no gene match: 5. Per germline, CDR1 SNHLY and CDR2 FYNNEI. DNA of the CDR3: TGTGCCAGCACGAGGGACAGGGGGCCTTATGGCTACACCTTC. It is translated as CASTRDRGPYGYTF.

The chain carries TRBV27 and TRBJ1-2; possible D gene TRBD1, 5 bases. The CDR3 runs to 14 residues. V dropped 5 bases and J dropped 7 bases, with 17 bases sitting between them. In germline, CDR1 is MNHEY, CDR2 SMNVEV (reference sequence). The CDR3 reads CASSPQGGIGGYTF. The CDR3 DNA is TGTGCCAGCAGTCCCCAGGGCGGGATCGGTGGCTACACCTTC.

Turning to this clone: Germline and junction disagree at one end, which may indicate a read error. The CDR3 coding sequence is TGTGCCAGCTCACCACAGGGTACCCATAATTCACCCCCCCACTTT. This sequence encodes CASSPQGTHNSPPHF. The chain carries TRBV18 and TRBJ1-6; D is unresolved. Germline V gene data show CDR1 as KGHSH and CDR2 as LQKENI. The CDR3 sequence is 15 residues long.

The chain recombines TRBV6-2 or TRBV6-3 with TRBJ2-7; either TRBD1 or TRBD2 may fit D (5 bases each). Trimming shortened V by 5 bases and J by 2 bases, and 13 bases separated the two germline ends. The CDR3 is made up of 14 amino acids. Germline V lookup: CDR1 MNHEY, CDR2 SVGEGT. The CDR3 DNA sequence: TGTGCCAGCAGTGTCAGTGGGGGACCCTACGAGCAGTACGTC. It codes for CASSVSGGPYEQYV.

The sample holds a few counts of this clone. The CDR3 region has the DNA TGTGCCTGGAGTCACCGGGACAGCAATCAGCCCCAGCATTTT. Amino acids: CAWSHRDSNQPQHF. The chain carries TRBV30 and TRBJ1-5; D is perhaps TRBD1 (5 bases). Germline V gene lookup returns CDR1 GTSNPN and CDR2 SVGIG (reference sequence). The V gene lost 2 bases and the J gene lost 1 base, with 9 bases spanning the gap. The CDR3 is 14 amino acids.

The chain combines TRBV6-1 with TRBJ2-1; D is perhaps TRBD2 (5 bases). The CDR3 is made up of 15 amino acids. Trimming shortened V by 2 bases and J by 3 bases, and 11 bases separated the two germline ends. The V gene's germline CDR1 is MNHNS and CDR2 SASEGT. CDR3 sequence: CASSEWETSYNEQFF. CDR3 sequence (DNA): TGTGCCAGCAGTGAATGGGAGACCAGCTACAATGAGCAGTTCTTC.

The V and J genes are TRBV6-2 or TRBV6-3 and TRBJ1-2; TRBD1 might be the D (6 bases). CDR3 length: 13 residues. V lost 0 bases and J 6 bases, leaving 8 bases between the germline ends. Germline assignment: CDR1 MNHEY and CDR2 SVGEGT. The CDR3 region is CASSYSTGNGYTF. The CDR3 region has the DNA TGTGCCAGCAGTTACTCCACAGGGAATGGCTACACCTTC.

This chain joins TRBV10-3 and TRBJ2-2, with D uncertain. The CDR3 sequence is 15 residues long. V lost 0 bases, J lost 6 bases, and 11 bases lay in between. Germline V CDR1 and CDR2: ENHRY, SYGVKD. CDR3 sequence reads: CAISESGSMAGELFF. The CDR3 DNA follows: TGTGCCATCAGTGAGTCTGGGTCTATGGCCGGGGAGCTGTTTTTT.

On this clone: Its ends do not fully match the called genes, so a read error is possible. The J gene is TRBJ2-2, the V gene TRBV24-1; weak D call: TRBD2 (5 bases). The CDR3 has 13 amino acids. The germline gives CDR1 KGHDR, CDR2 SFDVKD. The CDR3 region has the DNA TGTGCCACCAGGTCCATGCAATACCGGGGAGCTGTTTTT. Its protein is CATRSMQYRGAVF.

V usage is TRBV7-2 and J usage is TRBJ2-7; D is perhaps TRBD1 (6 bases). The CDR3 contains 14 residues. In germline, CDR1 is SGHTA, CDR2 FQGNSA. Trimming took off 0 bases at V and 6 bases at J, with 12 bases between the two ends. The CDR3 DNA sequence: TGTGCCAGCAGCTTAGCGGGGGCTGTGAGCGAGCAGTACGTC. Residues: CASSLAGAVSEQYV.

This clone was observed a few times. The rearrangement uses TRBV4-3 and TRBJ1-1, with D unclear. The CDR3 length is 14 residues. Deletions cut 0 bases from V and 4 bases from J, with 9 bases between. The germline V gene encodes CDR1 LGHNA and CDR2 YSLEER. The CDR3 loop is CASSQEGPGTEAFF. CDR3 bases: TGCGCCAGCAGCCAAGAAGGCCCAGGCACTGAAGCTTTCTTT.